This T cell receptor beta chain was observed in a study of control samples from healthy donors and cancer patients. V dropped 4 bases and J dropped 9 bases, with 16 bases sitting between them. This CDR3 has 14 amino acids. Germline CDR1 is MDHEN and CDR2 is SYDVKM. Assay: immunoSEQ multiplex PCR; the TCRdb copy retains only in-frame clones and omits some. Its table records approximately 190,000 clones. The receptor was isolated from a woman in her thirties in good health. Input material: blood. The chain uses TRBV28 and TRBJ1-5; TRBD1 might be the D (5 bases). For the CDR3, the DNA is TGTGCCAGCAGTTCCGGGGGTACCGCGGTGCCCCAGCATTTT. This sequence encodes CASSSGGTAVPQHF.